These 18 T cell receptor beta chains originate from one sample sequenced in a study of blood T cells in healthy people across ages. PCR was performed a second time for roughly 7 to 11 cycles using a sample-barcoded 5' primer and a J-beta primer mix. Each CDR3 protein gets one entry after TCRdb re-called the 5' RACE reads with MiXCR. The sample has 1.2 million to 1.5 million distinct CDR3 sequences; around 42% are singletons. Sequencing was performed on blood. The receptors derive from a woman aged 18-29 years in good health.

This clonotype was seen only a few times. A read error is possible here, since a much larger clone lies one base away. J is TRBJ1-6 and V is TRBV28; TRBD1 agrees at 11 bases. The CDR3 extends over 14 amino acids. Unmatched junction bases numbered 4, after V lost 6 bases and J lost 9 bases. Germline assignment: CDR1 MDHEN and CDR2 SYDVKM. CDR3 protein: CASSAGTGGSPLHF. DNA for the CDR3: TGTGCCAGCAGCGCCGGGACAGGGGGTTCACCCCTCCACTTT.

This chain connects TRBV7-8 to TRBJ1-1; no clear D gene. Trimming cost V 5 bases and J 6 bases, with 19 bases left between them. The length of the CDR3 is 15 residues. Per germline, CDR1 SGHVS and CDR2 FQNEAQ. DNA for the CDR3: TGTGCCAGCAGCCCAAATCGTATAGGTGGCCCTGAAGCTTTCTTT. This encodes CASSPNRIGGPEAFF.

The V and J genes are TRBV3-1 and TRBJ1-3; the D is unclear. The V gene lost 9 bases and the J gene lost 4 bases, with 10 bases spanning the gap. CDR1 is LGHDT, CDR2 YNNKEL, per germline (reference sequence). This CDR3 spans 12 amino acids. The CDR3 coding sequence is TGTGCCAGTGGGAGGGCCGGAAACACCATATATTTT. Encoded protein: CASGRAGNTIYF.

J is TRBJ1-6 and V is TRBV30; TRBD1 might be the D (6 bases). CDR1 is GTSNPN, CDR2 SVGIG, per germline (reference sequence). Trimming took off 0 bases at V and 0 bases at J, with 9 bases between the two ends. CDR3 length equals 16 residues. The CDR3 DNA reads as TGTGCCTGGAGTGTACAGGGCAGCTCCTATAATTCACCCCTCCACTTT. The encoded protein is CAWSVQGSSYNSPLHF.

This clonotype was counted a few times. V and J are TRBV9 and TRBJ1-5, with D uncertain. The V gene lost 0 bases and the J gene lost 2 bases, with 9 bases spanning the gap. The CDR3 has 15 residues. Per germline, CDR1 SGDLS and CDR2 YYNGEE. The CDR3 sequence is CASSVGALGNQPQHF. DNA of the CDR3: TGTGCCAGCAGCGTAGGAGCCCTCGGCAATCAGCCCCAGCATTTT.

The rearrangement uses TRBV11-2 and TRBJ2-5; D is perhaps TRBD1 (6 bases). The last part of the DNA fits TRBJ2-7 better; the J call may be wrong. This CDR3 comprises 16 residues. The germline V gene has CDR1 SGHAT and CDR2 FQNNGV. The chain's CDR3 is CASSPTGTPAHYEQYF. CDR3 coding DNA: TGTGCCAGCAGCCCCACCGGGACACCAGCACACTACGAGCAGTACTTC.

This chain connects TRBV28 to TRBJ1-4; TRBD1 agrees at 9 bases. Germline V gives CDR1 MDHEN, CDR2 SYDVKM. The CDR3 extends over 16 amino acids. Trimming removed 1 base from V and 7 bases from J; junction bases left unmatched: 7. CDR3 in DNA: TGTGCCAGCAGTTTATCACAGGGGGCTGGATTTGAAAAACTGTTTTTT. Protein product: CASSLSQGAGFEKLFF.

The V gene is TRBV2, the J gene TRBJ2-3, with 11 bases aligning to TRBD2. The CDR3 runs to 16 residues. After removal of 6 bases from V and 4 bases from J, the junction contained 9 bases not matched to a gene. Germline CDR1 is SNHLY and CDR2 is FYNNEI. CDR3 sequence: CASRFITSGGADTQYF. CDR3 DNA: TGTGCCAGCAGGTTCATTACTAGCGGGGGTGCAGATACGCAGTATTTT.

This clonotype has more than one count but fewer than ten. The chain joins TRBV6-5 to TRBJ1-2, with D unclear. Trimming shortened V by 4 bases and J by 9 bases, and 15 bases separated the two germline ends. In germline, CDR1 is MNHEY, CDR2 SVGAGI. The CDR3 is made up of 13 amino acids. As DNA, the CDR3 is TGTGCCAGCAGTTTCGGGCAAGGAAGGAGCTACACCTTC. It specifies CASSFGQGRSYTF.

The genes are TRBV9 and TRBJ1-1, with D uncertain. The V gene lost 1 base and the J gene lost 4 bases, with 11 bases spanning the gap. The CDR3 is 14 residues long. CDR1 is SGDLS and CDR2 is YYNGEE in the germline V gene. The CDR3 reads CASSVFAGSTEAFF. CDR3 sequence (DNA): TGTGCCAGCAGCGTATTTGCGGGGTCCACTGAAGCTTTCTTT.

The genes are TRBV7-8 and TRBJ1-1; D is perhaps TRBD1 (6 bases). The germline gives CDR1 SGHVS, CDR2 FQNEAQ. This CDR3 is built from 14 residues. V shed 4 bases and J shed 4 bases, with 13 bases lying between them. The CDR3 coding sequence is TGTGCCAGCAGCTCACTCAGGGGTCCCACTGAAGCTTTCTTT. It codes for CASSSLRGPTEAFF.

Comments on this clonotype: The germline gene is not matched at one end of the junction; a read error may be the cause. The rearrangement links TRBV11-2 to TRBJ2-3; possibly TRBD2 for D (6 bases). Germline CDR1 reads SGHAT; CDR2 reads FQNNGV. The CDR3 is made up of 16 amino acids. The CDR3 sequence: CARSSASGEGPDTQYF. CDR3 in DNA: TGTGCCCGCAGCTCCGCCTCGGGAGAAGGCCCAGATACGCAGTATTTT. Complete variable domain (other parts from reference TRBV11-2 and TRBJ2-3): EAGVAQSPRYKIIEKRQSVAFWCNPISGHATLYWYQQILGQGPKLLIQFQNNGVVDDSQLPKDRFSAERLKGVDSTLKIQPAKLEDSAVYLCARSSASGEGPDTQYFGPGTRLTVL.

The rearrangement joins TRBV6-2 or TRBV6-3 to TRBJ1-5, with 8 bases that match TRBD1. J gave up 0 bases and V 6 bases, and 13 bases lay outside the gene matches. CDR3 length: 18 amino acids. Germline CDR1 is MNHEY and CDR2 is SVGEGT. As DNA, the CDR3 is TGTGCCAGCAGCCGTCCCGGGACAGGAACCAATAGCAATCAGCCCCAGCATTTT. Translating it yields CASSRPGTGTNSNQPQHF.

This rearrangement joins TRBV6-2 or TRBV6-3 to TRBJ1-5, with D perhaps matching TRBD1 (6 bases). Trimming left V 6 bases short and J 5 bases short, with 20 bases between. Germline V CDR1 and CDR2: MNHEY, SVGEGT. This CDR3 region has 16 residues. In DNA form, the CDR3 reads TGTGCCAGCAGCCCTAGGGGACAAGGGGACGATCAGCCCCAGCATTTT. It yields the protein CASSPRGQGDDQPQHF.

As DNA, the CDR3 is TGCAGTGCTTCGCCCAGACTAGCCCGCTCTGGGGCCAACGTCCTGACTTTC. Translated, it gives CSASPRLARSGANVLTF. The chain uses TRBV20-1 and TRBJ2-6; 7 nucleotides match TRBD2. V was pared by 5 bases and J by 0 bases, with 10 bases of the junction left unmatched. The length of the CDR3 is 17 residues. CDR1 DFQATT and CDR2 SNEGSKA come from the germline V gene (reference sequence).

This clonotype was seen a few times. The chain combines TRBV12-3 or TRBV12-4 with TRBJ2-1; the D gene is possibly TRBD1 (6 bases). The CDR3 covers 11 residues. V lost 6 bases, J lost 10 bases, and 10 bases lay in between. This CDR3 is CASSRQAEQFF. In nucleotides, the CDR3 is TGTGCCAGCAGCCGACAGGCCGAGCAGTTCTTC.

This clonotype was detected only a few times. The chain uses TRBV29-1 and TRBJ2-2, with D unclear. Germline V gene data show CDR1 as SQVTM and CDR2 as ANQGSEA. V lost 7 bases to trimming and J lost 1 base, with 7 bases between them. The CDR3 loop spans 12 amino acids. The CDR3: CSGTRNTGELFF. CDR3 in DNA: TGCAGCGGTACCAGGAACACCGGGGAGCTGTTTTTT.

The CDR3 region is CASAAGASSYNEQFF. DNA of the CDR3: TGTGCCAGCGCCGCAGGCGCCAGCTCCTACAATGAGCAGTTCTTC. The chain has TRBV12-3 or TRBV12-4 and TRBJ2-1; D is ambiguous. The CDR3 has 15 amino acids. The V and J ends lost 8 bases and 0 bases respectively, with 14 bases between them.